A selection of T cell receptor beta chains follows, all from one sample in a study of blood T cell repertoires in COVID-19. Only in-frame clones appear in the TCRdb table, and some are missing; sequencing was by immunoSEQ multiplex PCR. The profile shows about 370,000 clones, 80% to 90% of them singletons. The source material was peripheral blood. The source is a woman under 40 with COVID-19, enrolled during active disease. Each CDR3 is given with its conserved first and last residue. A D gene is named only where the DNA matches it firmly. Some rows have no size entry. The others give once, few or many, or a class for an expanded clone.

TRBJ2-3 TRBD2 TRBV7-2 once TGTGCCAGCAGCCCCGAAAGCGGGAGTGTCCCAGATACGCAGTATTTT CASSPESGSVPDTQYF
TRBJ1-1 NA TRBV29-1 few TGCAGCGTCTCGAGGGGGACTGAAGCTTTCTTT CSVSRGTEAFF
TRBJ1-1 NA TRBV19 NA TGTGCCAGTCGGGAAACCATGAACACTGAAGCTTTCTTT CASRETMNTEAFF
TRBJ1-1 NA TRBV29-1 NA TGCAGCGTTACAGGCAGGGTGGGGGCAGGAGCTTTCTTT CSVTGRVGAGAFF
TRBJ2-3 TRBD2 TRBV18 NA TGTGCCAGCTCACCAGGACTAGCGGGGGACGATACGCAGTATTTT CASSPGLAGDDTQYF
TRBJ2-7 TRBD1 TRBV18 NA TGTGCCAGCTCAAGAATACAGGGGTCTGAGTACGAGCAGTACTTC CASSRIQGSEYEQYF
TRBJ2-2 TRBD2 TRBV7-2 once TGTGCCAGCAGCCCGACTAGCGGGACGAACACCGGGGAGCTGTTTTTT CASSPTSGTNTGELFF
TRBJ1-5 TRBD1 TRBV7-2 NA TGTGCCAGCAGCGCGACAGGGGTGCTTAGCAATCAGCCCCAGCATTTT CASSATGVLSNQPQHF
TRBJ1-1 NA TRBV2 NA TGTGCCAGCAGAAACACAGAGAACACTGAAGCTTTCTTT CASRNTENTEAFF
TRBJ2-2 NA TRBV7-9 NA TGTGCCAGCAGCTTAGCGAAAGCTTGGGCCACGAACACCGGGGAGCTGTTTTTT CASSLAKAWATNTGELFF
TRBJ1-2 TRBD1 TRBV27 NA TGTGCCAGCTCCGGGACAGTTTCCAACTATGGCTACACCTTC CASSGTVSNYGYTF
TRBJ1-4 TRBD1 TRBV28 NA TGTGCCAGCAGTACACAGGGGGAAGGGGTCTATGAAAAACTGTTTTTT CASSTQGEGVYEKLFF
TRBJ2-7 NA TRBV7-9 NA TGTGCCAGCAGCTTAGGTAGCCGGGGGGAGCAGTACTTC CASSLGSRGEQYF
TRBJ2-1 NA TRBV7-9 NA TGTGCCAGCAGCCCCCCCGGAGTGCTGTTCTTC CASSPPGVLFF
TRBJ2-1 NA TRBV29-1 NA TGCAGCGCAGACTTTCCTGGACAGTTCTTC CSADFPGQFF
TRBJ2-7 TRBD1 TRBV7-9 once TGTGCCAGCAGCTTTGGGGACAGGGGTTACGAGCAGTACTTC CASSFGDRGYEQYF
TRBJ2-2 TRBD2 TRBV10-1 NA TGCGCCAGCAGTGACCTAGCGGGGGAACCCTACACCGGGGAGCTGTTTTTT CASSDLAGEPYTGELFF
TRBJ1-2 NA TRBV6-5 NA TGTGCCAGCAGTTACTCGAGGGTAGAAACCTCCTACACCTTC CASSYSRVETSYTF
TRBJ2-5 NA TRBV19 NA TGTGCCAGTAGTGTACCCCTACAGGTGGAGACCCAGTACTTC CASSVPLQVETQYF
TRBJ2-3 NA TRBV5-4 few TGTGCCAGCAGCTTGGCGGGAGAGGATACGCAGTATTTT CASSLAGEDTQYF
TRBJ2-5 TRBD1 TRBV7-2 NA TGTGCCAGCAGCTTAGTGGGACAGCCTCAAGAGACCCAGTACTTC CASSLVGQPQETQYF
TRBJ2-3 TRBD2 TRBV27 NA TGTGCCAGCAGTTTTCGAGCGGGAAGGGGCACAGATACGCAGTATTTT CASSFRAGRGTDTQYF
TRBJ1-2 TRBD1 TRBV19 NA TGTGCCAGTAGAGAGACAGGGGGCGTTAGCTACACCTTC CASRETGGVSYTF
TRBJ2-3 TRBD2 TRBV11-2 few TGTGCCAGCACCAGCGGGGGCCGGGCGCAGTATTTT CASTSGGRAQYF
TRBJ2-1 TRBD2 TRBV6-1 once TGTGCCAGCAGTGACGACGAAGCGGGAAGGGGAGGAAATGAGCAGTTCTTC CASSDDEAGRGGNEQFF
TRBJ2-3 TRBD2 TRBV14 once TGTGCCAGCAGCCAAGTGGGAGGGGATACGCAGTATTTT CASSQVGGDTQYF
TRBJ1-1 TRBD1 TRBV18 NA TGTGCCAGCTCATGGGACAGGGGTAACACTGAAGCTTTCTTT CASSWDRGNTEAFF
TRBJ2-5 TRBD1 TRBV27 NA TGTGCCAGCAGTTCCCGCCCCGGGACAGTAGAGACCCAGTACTTC CASSSRPGTVETQYF
TRBJ2-7 TRBD1 TRBV15 once TGTGCCACCAGCAGTTGGGACAGGAAATCCTACGAGCAGTACTTC CATSSWDRKSYEQYF
TRBJ1-2 TRBD1 TRBV27 once TGTGCCAGCACCAAAATTACGGGACAGAGAAACTATGGCTACACCTTC CASTKITGQRNYGYTF